This T cell receptor (beta chain) is from a study of monozygotic twins with inflammatory bowel disease. Per individual sample, eight separate reactions were used to make cDNA. The UMIs contained a 6-nucleotide sample barcode. They were added by template switching during cDNA synthesis. Both the TCRalpha cDNA and the TCRbeta cDNA were taken through two nested PCRs, lasting roughly 16 and 10 cycles. From the 5' RACE reads, TCRdb lists one entry per CDR3 protein and no DNA. The table gives about 300,000 distinct CDR3 sequences; the top ten clones make up more than 4.5% of it. CDR3 length equals 15 residues. Germline CDR1 and CDR2: SGHNT and YYREEE (reference sequence).

The sequencing input was blood. This receptor was identified in a human donor with ulcerative colitis or Crohn's disease, or a healthy co-twin of an affected twin (not recorded which). The chain joins TRBV5-4 to TRBJ2-2; TCRdb picks TRBD1, but there is no DNA to check that call. CDR3 sequence: CASSLARNGGGELFF.